This passage covers 13 T cell receptor beta chains from one sample sequenced in a study of cytomegalovirus exposure and HLA in healthy donors. 13 Jbeta primers and 60 Vbeta primers were used for the PCR. Using immunoSEQ multiplex PCR, the repertoire was profiled, and TCRdb retains in-frame clones only, with some absent. The profile covers 110,000 to 150,000 clones, with about two thirds appearing a single time and approximately 4.3% taken by the ten largest. Sequencing was done on a sample of PBMCs. These receptor sequences come from a man between 60 and 75 years old in good health and CMV-seronegative.

This clone was seen a single time. V is TRBV9 and J is TRBJ2-3, with a weak D call TRBD2 (5 bases). The length of the CDR3 is 15 residues. V lost 4 bases and J 0 bases, leaving 12 bases between the germline ends. Germline V lookup: CDR1 SGDLS, CDR2 YYNGEE. The CDR3 loop is CASSSRRTSTDTQYF. The CDR3 DNA sequence: TGTGCCAGCAGCTCCAGACGGACTAGCACAGATACGCAGTATTTT.

CDR3 loop: CASSLSGNTDTQYF. The CDR3 DNA sequence: TGTGCCAGCAGTTTAAGCGGGAACACAGATACGCAGTATTTT. The gene calls are TRBV28 and TRBJ2-3; TRBD2 matches at 7 bases. The CDR3 loop spans 14 amino acids. Germline CDR1 reads MDHEN; CDR2 reads SYDVKM. Trimming cost V 2 bases and J 2 bases; bases outside gene matches: 1.

V gene TRBV5-6 combines with J gene TRBJ2-1; 8 bases are a match to TRBD2. The junction had 9 bases not matched to a gene; V was cut back by 5 bases and J by 5 bases. The CDR3 runs 15 residues. The germline gives CDR1 SGHDT, CDR2 YYEEEE. The CDR3 protein is CASSPRAGGNNEQFF. The DNA for the CDR3 is TGTGCCAGCAGTCCGCGGGCGGGAGGAAACAATGAGCAGTTCTTC. Based on the CDR3 plus reference TRBV5-6 and TRBJ2-1, the full variable domain is DAGVTQSPTHLIKTRGQQVTLRCSPKSGHDTVSWYQQALGQGPQFIFQYYEEEERQRGNFPDRFSGHQFPNYSSELNVNALLLGDSALYLCASSPRAGGNNEQFFGPGTRLTVL.

This clone was seen a few times. The rearrangement joins TRBV11-3 to TRBJ2-1; 11 nucleotides line up with TRBD2. The trim removed 5 bases at V and 0 bases at J, leaving 9 bases unmatched. Germline V gene sequence: CDR1 SGHNT, CDR2 YENEEA. The CDR3 extends over 18 amino acids. The CDR3 region is CASSPKTSGKSSYNEQFF. DNA of the CDR3: TGTGCCAGCAGCCCAAAGACTAGCGGGAAGAGCTCCTACAATGAGCAGTTCTTC.

The V call is TRBV5-1, the J call TRBJ1-2; the match to TRBD1 covers 9 bases. Germline-derived CDR1 and CDR2 are SGHRS and YFSETQ. J lost 4 bases, V lost 0 bases, and 7 bases had no gene match. This CDR3 region has 16 residues. The CDR3 is CASSLEGTGKVYGYTF. The CDR3 coding sequence is TGCGCCAGCAGCTTGGAGGGGACAGGGAAGGTCTATGGCTACACCTTC.

The rearrangement links TRBV5-4 to TRBJ1-6, with 9 positions matching TRBD1. The CDR3 loop spans 16 amino acids. The J segment lost 10 bases and the V segment lost 4 bases, leaving 12 bases of the junction unmatched. The V gene's germline CDR1 is SGHNT and CDR2 YYREEE (reference sequence). The DNA of the CDR3 is TGTGCCAGCAGCCCTCCCGGGACAGGGAGCGGGTCACCCCTCCACTTT. This codes for CASSPPGTGSGSPLHF.

The chain links TRBV25-1 to TRBJ1-1, with 8 positions matching TRBD1. J lost 3 bases, V lost 6 bases, and 3 bases had no gene match. Germline-derived CDR1 and CDR2 are MGHDK and SYGVNS. The CDR3 is 13 amino acids. For the CDR3, the DNA is TGTGCCAGCAGCAGGGGGCAGTACACTGAAGCTTTCTTT. It encodes CASSRGQYTEAFF.

The chain links TRBV5-1 to TRBJ1-3, with D possibly being TRBD1 (5 bases). The CDR3 totals 16 residues. Trimming left V 2 bases short and J 0 bases short, with 12 bases between. Germline V lookup: CDR1 SGHRS, CDR2 YFSETQ. In DNA, the CDR3 is TGCGCCAGCAGCTTAAGTGGGGGGGTCTCTGGAAACACCATATATTTT. This codes for CASSLSGGVSGNTIYF. The full variable domain, completed using reference TRBV5-1 and TRBJ1-3, is KAGVTQTPRYLIKTRGQQVTLSCSPISGHRSVSWYQQTPGQGLQFLFEYFSETQRNKGNFPGRFSGRQFSNSRSEMNVSTLELGDSALYLCASSLSGGVSGNTIYFGEGSWLTVV.

A few counts support this clone. This chain connects TRBV10-2 to TRBJ2-2, with 8 bases aligning to TRBD1. V lost 5 bases and J lost 6; bases outside the gene matches: 14. Germline V CDR1 and CDR2: WSHSY, SAAADI. The CDR3 is made up of 17 amino acids. The CDR3 loop reads CASSLLGQGIVAGELFF. In DNA, the CDR3 is TGCGCCAGCAGTCTCCTCGGACAGGGTATAGTGGCCGGGGAGCTGTTTTTT.

The chain is built from TRBV15 and TRBJ2-5, with D possibly matching TRBD2 (5 bases). With the DNA end fitting TRBJ2-7 better, the J assignment may be wrong. The CDR3 contains 14 residues. Looked up from germline, CDR1 is LNHNV and CDR2 is YYDKDF (reference sequence). The CDR3 coding sequence is TGTGCCACCAGCACAAAACGGGATAGCTACGAGCAGTACTTC. Encoded protein: CATSTKRDSYEQYF.

V gene TRBV5-1 combines with J gene TRBJ1-2; D not certain. This CDR3 contains 14 residues. Germline V gene sequence: CDR1 SGHRS, CDR2 YFSETQ. The ends were cut back, 0 bases at V and 2 bases at J, with 8 bases in the middle. This CDR3 reads CASSLAPGNYGYTF. The CDR3, as DNA: TGCGCCAGCAGCTTGGCCCCGGGGAACTATGGCTACACCTTC.

This clone was seen more than once but under ten times. This same CDR3 is encoded by further DNA sequences in the sample. This chain connects TRBV28 to TRBJ1-5; 7 bases are shared with TRBD1. Germline V lookup: CDR1 MDHEN, CDR2 SYDVKM. V shed 3 bases and J 4 bases; nucleotides not matched to a gene: 3. The CDR3 length is 14 residues. The CDR3, as DNA: TGTGCCAGCAGTTTGGGACAGTCTAATCAGCCCCAGCATTTT. Translation: CASSLGQSNQPQHF.

The chain employs TRBV6-5 and TRBJ1-5; no definite D call. Trimming took 8 bases from V and 2 from J, leaving 7 bases between them. The length of the CDR3 is 12 residues. Germline lookup yields CDR1 MNHEY and CDR2 SVGAGI. Here the CDR3 reads CASGLGNQPQHF. In nucleotides, the CDR3 is TGTGCCAGCGGGCTGGGCAATCAGCCCCAGCATTTT.